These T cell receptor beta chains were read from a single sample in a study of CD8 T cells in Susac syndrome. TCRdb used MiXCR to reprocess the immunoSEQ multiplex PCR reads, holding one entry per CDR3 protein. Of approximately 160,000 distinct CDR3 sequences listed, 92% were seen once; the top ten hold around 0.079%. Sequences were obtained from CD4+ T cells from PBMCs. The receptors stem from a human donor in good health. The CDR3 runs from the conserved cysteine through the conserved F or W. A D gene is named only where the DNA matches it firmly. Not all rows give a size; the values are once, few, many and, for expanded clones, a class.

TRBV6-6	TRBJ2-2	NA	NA	CASLTPNTGELFF	TGTGCCAGCCTGACACCGAACACCGGGGAGCTGTTTTTT
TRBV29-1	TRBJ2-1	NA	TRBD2	CSVEGLAGNEQFF	TGCAGCGTTGAAGGACTAGCGGGGAATGAGCAGTTCTTC
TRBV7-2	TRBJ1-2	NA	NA	CASSLDDGYTF	TGTGCCAGCAGCTTAGACGATGGCTACACCTTC
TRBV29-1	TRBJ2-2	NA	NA	CSARRRERGGELFF	TGCAGCGCCCGCCGCAGGGAAAGGGGCGGGGAGCTGTTTTTT
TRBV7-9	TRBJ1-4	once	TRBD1	CASSQGALAWNEKLFF	TGTGCCAGCAGTCAGGGGGCGCTGGCCTGGAATGAAAAACTGTTTTTT
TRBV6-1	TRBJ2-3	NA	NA	CASRIRLWYF	TGTGCCAGCAGGATCCGGCTGTGGTATTTT
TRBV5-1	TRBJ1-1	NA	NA	CASSLGRENTEAFF	TGCGCCAGCAGCTTGGGACGGGAGAACACTGAAGCTTTCTTT
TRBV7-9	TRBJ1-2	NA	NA	CASSLLLPDGYTF	TGTGCCAGCAGCTTATTACTCCCGGATGGCTACACCTTC
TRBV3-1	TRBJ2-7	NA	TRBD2	CASSLGTSGDYEQYF	TGTGCCAGCAGCCTTGGGACTAGCGGAGACTACGAGCAGTACTTC
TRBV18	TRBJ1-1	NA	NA	CASSPQQIEAFF	TGTGCCAGCTCACCGCAACAGATTGAAGCTTTCTTT
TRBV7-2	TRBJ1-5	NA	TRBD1	CASSYRGRNQPQHF	TGTGCCAGCAGCTACAGGGGGCGGAATCAGCCCCAGCATTTT
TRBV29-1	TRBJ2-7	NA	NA	CSVTDFISYEQYF	TGCAGCGTGACGGATTTCATATCCTACGAGCAGTACTTC
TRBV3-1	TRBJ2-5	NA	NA	CASSLAEETQYF	TGTGCCAGCAGCCTGGCTGAGGAGACCCAGTACTTC
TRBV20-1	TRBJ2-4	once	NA	CSARELSLAKNIQYF	TGCAGTGCTAGAGAACTCAGCCTAGCCAAAAACATTCAGTACTTC
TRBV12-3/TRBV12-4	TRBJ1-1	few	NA	CASSFDTEAFF	TGTGCCAGCAGTTTCGACACTGAAGCTTTCTTT
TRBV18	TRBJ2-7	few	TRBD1	CASSVQGAGSYEQYF	TGTGCCAGCTCAGTTCAGGGGGCAGGTTCCTACGAGCAGTACTTC
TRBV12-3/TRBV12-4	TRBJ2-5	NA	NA	CASSLFSGQETQYF	TGTGCCAGCAGTTTGTTTAGCGGACAAGAGACCCAGTACTTC
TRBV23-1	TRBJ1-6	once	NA	CASSFRLIYNSPLHF	TGCGCCAGCAGTTTCCGACTGATCTATAATTCACCCCTCCACTTT
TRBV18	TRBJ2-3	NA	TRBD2	CASSPFSGGGTDTQYF	TGTGCCAGCTCACCCTTTAGCGGGGGTGGTACAGATACGCAGTATTTT
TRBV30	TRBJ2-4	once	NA	CAGRRELAKNIQYF	TGTGCCGGACGAAGGGAGTTGGCCAAAAACATTCAGTACTTC
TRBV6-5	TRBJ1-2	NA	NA	CASSGGGLGYTF	TGTGCCTCTTCGGGGGGGGGCTTAGGCTACACCTTC